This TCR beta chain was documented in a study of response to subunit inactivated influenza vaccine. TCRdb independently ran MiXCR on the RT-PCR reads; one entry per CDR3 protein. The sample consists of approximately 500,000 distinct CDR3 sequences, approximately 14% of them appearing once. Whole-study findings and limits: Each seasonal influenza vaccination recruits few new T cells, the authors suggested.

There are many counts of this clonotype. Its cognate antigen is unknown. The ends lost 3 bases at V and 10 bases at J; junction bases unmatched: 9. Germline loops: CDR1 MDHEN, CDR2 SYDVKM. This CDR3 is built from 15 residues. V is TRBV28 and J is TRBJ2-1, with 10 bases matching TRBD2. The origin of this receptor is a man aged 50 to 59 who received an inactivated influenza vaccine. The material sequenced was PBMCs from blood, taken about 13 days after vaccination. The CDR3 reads CASSFFGTSESEQFF. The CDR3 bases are TGTGCCAGCAGTTTCTTCGGGACTAGCGAATCGGAGCAGTTCTTC.